Listed below are T cell receptor beta chains from one sample, sequenced in a study of somatic mutations in cytotoxic T cells in rheumatoid arthritis. Sequenced by immunoSEQ multiplex PCR; TCRdb stores in-frame clones only, minus some. Among approximately 20,000 clones, over 70% were seen once, and the ten largest hold roughly a tenth. Sequencing was performed on CD8+ T cells sorted from blood. The receptors were gathered from a woman aged 45 to 65 in good health. CDR3s include the opening cysteine and the closing phenylalanine or tryptophan. The D gene is left open where the match is weak. Some rows mark clone size as missing; the rest say once, few, many or name a class of expanded clone.

TRBJ2-7	TRBV15	-	TRBD1	TGTGCCACCAGCACTGGGGACAGGGAGCAGTACTTC	CATSTGDREQYF
TRBJ2-3	TRBV4-1	-	TRBD2	TGCGCCAGCAGCCAAGTTCGGGGCGGGGGAAACACAGATACGCAGTATTTT	CASSQVRGGGNTDTQYF
TRBJ1-1	TRBV4-1	-	-	TGCGCCAGCAGCCCACCGTGGGGCGGACGGAACACTGAAGCTTTCTTT	CASSPPWGGRNTEAFF
TRBJ1-4	TRBV2	-	-	TGTGCCAGCAGTGGCCAACAGGAAGGGGGTGAAAAACTGTTTTTT	CASSGQQEGGEKLFF
TRBJ1-1	TRBV6-5	-	-	TGTGCCACCGCCACAGGGAACACTGAAGCTTTCTTT	CATATGNTEAFF
TRBJ2-7	TRBV6-5	-	TRBD1	TGTGCCAGCAGCCCAGGGGGCGAGGGTTTCTACGAGCAGTACTTC	CASSPGGEGFYEQYF
TRBJ2-7	TRBV9	-	-	TGTGCCAGCAGCCCTGGGACGGGTGAGCAGTACTTC	CASSPGTGEQYF
TRBJ2-1	TRBV13	-	TRBD1	TGTGCCAGCTCCCCCACCGGGACAGGGGGCGCAAGACGGTTAGGGAGGTCCTACAATGAGCAGTTCTTC	CASSPTGTGGARRLGRSYNEQFF
TRBJ2-2	TRBV6-4	-	-	TGTGCCAGTACCATCCGCGCCGGGACAGGGGAGCTGTTTTTT	CASTIRAGTGELFF
TRBJ1-1	TRBV28	medium-sized	TRBD1	TGTGCCAGCAGTTCGTCACAGGGGGACACTGAAGCTTTCTTT	CASSSSQGDTEAFF
TRBJ1-1	TRBV4-1	few	TRBD1	TGCGCCAGCAGCCAAGAAGGGACAGGCCTTTCTGGTGAAGCTTTCTTT	CASSQEGTGLSGEAFF
TRBJ2-7	TRBV9	-	-	TGTGCCAGCAGCGTTGGGTCGGGATATCAATACGAGCAGTACTTC	CASSVGSGYQYEQYF
TRBJ2-7	TRBV6-1	once	TRBD2	TGTGCCAGCAGCTGGACTAGCCAGTACGAGCAGTACTTC	CASSWTSQYEQYF
TRBJ1-2	TRBV7-2	-	TRBD1	TGTGCCGATGAGCCCGGGGCAGGGGGTGGCTACACCTTC	CADEPGAGGGYTF
TRBJ2-7	TRBV28	few	-	TGTGCCAGCAGGCCCACTGGGTTCTACGAGCAGTACTTC	CASRPTGFYEQYF
TRBJ1-5	TRBV29-1	-	TRBD1	TGCAGCGTTGACGAAGGGACAGGGGGAGTGCCCCAGCATTTT	CSVDEGTGGVPQHF
TRBJ2-7	TRBV6-6	-	-	TGTGCCAGCAGTCCCCCCGGGGACGAGCAGTACTTC	CASSPPGDEQYF
TRBJ1-5	TRBV28	-	-	TGTGCCAGCAGTTTTAGCAATCAGCCCCAGCATTTT	CASSFSNQPQHF
TRBJ2-2	TRBV7-8	large	-	TGTGCCAGCAGCTTAACAGGGACCGGGGAGCTGTTTTTT	CASSLTGTGELFF
TRBJ2-3	TRBV6-5	-	-	TGTGCCAGCAGTTACTCCTTGACAGGCGTCACAGATACGCAGTATTTT	CASSYSLTGVTDTQYF
TRBJ2-2	TRBV6-1	-	-	TGTGCCAGCAGTGCCCGGGAGCTATATGCCGGGGAGCTGTTTTTT	CASSARELYAGELFF
TRBJ2-1	TRBV7-9	-	-	TGTGCCAGCAGCCACCCTCTAGCCGACTCCTACAATGAGCAGTTCTTC	CASSHPLADSYNEQFF
TRBJ1-2	TRBV4-3	-	TRBD1	TGCGCCAGCAGCCAAGACGGGACAGGAATTAACTATGGCTACACCTTC	CASSQDGTGINYGYTF
TRBJ2-6	TRBV19	-	TRBD1	TGTGCCAGTAGTATAGCAGGGGGAGCCTCTGGGGCCAACGTCCTGACTTTC	CASSIAGGASGANVLTF
TRBJ2-2	TRBV5-4	once	-	TGTGCCAGCAGTGCAGGTACAAACACCGGGGAGCTGTTTTTT	CASSAGTNTGELFF
TRBJ2-7	TRBV2	-	-	TGTGCCAGCGGGTTGGAGCAGTACTTC	CASGLEQYF
TRBJ2-7	TRBV7-2	-	TRBD2	TGTGCCAGCAGTTACGGGACTAGCGGTTACGAGCAGTACTTC	CASSYGTSGYEQYF
TRBJ2-1	TRBV6-1	-	-	TGTGCCAGCAGTGATTTCCGCCAGAATGAGCAGTTCTTC	CASSDFRQNEQFF
TRBJ1-6	TRBV4-1	-	TRBD1	TGCGCCAGCAGCCAAGTCTGGGACAGTGGAGATTCACCCCTCCACTTT	CASSQVWDSGDSPLHF
TRBJ1-3	TRBV11-2	-	-	TGTGCCAGCAGCTTAGTTGTCTTTGGAAACACCATATATTTT	CASSLVVFGNTIYF
TRBJ1-1	TRBV7-3	-	-	TGTGCCAGCAGCTTAGGGCCGTATACACGATCTGAAGCTTTCTTT	CASSLGPYTRSEAFF
TRBJ2-7	TRBV5-4	-	-	TGTGCCAGCAGCTTGGACTTAGCCTACGAGCAGTACTTC	CASSLDLAYEQYF
TRBJ1-2	TRBV19	-	-	TGTGCCAGTAGTATCACCCCGGCCAACCCCTATGGCTACACCTTC	CASSITPANPYGYTF
TRBJ1-5	TRBV7-8	-	TRBD1	TGTGCCAGCAGCTCGACAGGGGGGGATCAGCCCCAGCATTTT	CASSSTGGDQPQHF
TRBJ2-1	TRBV28	-	TRBD2	TGTGCCAGCAGTTTACTGGCGGGGGGGTACAATGAGCAGTTCTTC	CASSLLAGGYNEQFF
TRBJ2-5	TRBV7-2	-	TRBD1	TGTGCCAGCAGCCCCCGGACAGGACAAGAGACCCAGTACTTC	CASSPRTGQETQYF
TRBJ2-3	TRBV9	-	-	TGTGCCAGCAGCGTGGGTCCGGGAGGCACAGATACGCAGTATTTT	CASSVGPGGTDTQYF
TRBJ2-5	TRBV27	-	-	TGTGCCAGCAGTTTATCGCCAGGGCCCCGGGAGACCCAGTACTTC	CASSLSPGPRETQYF
TRBJ2-1	TRBV30	-	-	TGTGCCTGGAATAGGTTCTCCTACAATGAGCAGTTCTTC	CAWNRFSYNEQFF
TRBJ2-1	TRBV4-2	once	-	TGTGCCAGCAGCCCCTCGTGGCGGCAGACCTACAATGAGCAGTTCTTC	CASSPSWRQTYNEQFF
TRBJ2-7	TRBV6-5	-	TRBD2	TGTGCCAGCAGACAAGGTAGCGGGAGAATGGACGAGCAGTACTTC	CASRQGSGRMDEQYF
TRBJ1-1	TRBV28	-	-	TGTGCCAGCAGTCGACAGGAGAACACTGAAGCTTTCTTT	CASSRQENTEAFF
TRBJ2-7	TRBV11-2	few	TRBD2	TGTGCCAGCAGCTTGGGCGTGTACGGGAGCGGGGACGAGCAGTACTTC	CASSLGVYGSGDEQYF
TRBJ2-7	TRBV2	-	TRBD2	TGTGCCAGTACGGGACTAGCGGTTTCCTACGAGCAGTACTTC	CASTGLAVSYEQYF
TRBJ2-3	TRBV6-6	-	TRBD2	TGTGCCAGCAGTCGAAGCGGGAGTACAGATACGCAGTATTTT	CASSRSGSTDTQYF
TRBJ2-3	TRBV9	-	TRBD1	TGTGCCAGCAGCGTACAGGGGGCGAAATCAGATACGCAGTATTTT	CASSVQGAKSDTQYF
TRBJ2-2	TRBV19	-	-	TGTGCCAGTAGCCCCATTCAGTGGTATCTGGCGGGGGAGCTGTTTTTT	CASSPIQWYLAGELFF
TRBJ1-2	TRBV18	-	-	TGTGCCAGCTCCCAGGTGGGGGGCGGCGACTATGGCTACACCTTC	CASSQVGGGDYGYTF
TRBJ2-5	TRBV7-6	-	TRBD2	TGTGCCAGCAGCTCCCGACTAGCGGGGGGGCAAGGGACCCAGTACTTC	CASSSRLAGGQGTQYF
TRBJ2-7	TRBV4-1	few	-	TGCGCCAGCAGCCAAGATAAGACAGCGACCTACGAGCAGTACTTC	CASSQDKTATYEQYF
TRBJ1-2	TRBV29-1	-	TRBD1	TGCAGCGTTGAACGGTTCCGGGACAGGGTGGGCTACACCTTC	CSVERFRDRVGYTF
TRBJ1-4	TRBV10-2	-	-	TGCGCCAGCAGTGAGACAGACCCAGCAACTAATGAAAAACTGTTTTTT	CASSETDPATNEKLFF
TRBJ2-7	TRBV27	few	-	TGTGCCAGCAGTCCCCTACAGGGTCCCTCCTACGAGCAGTACTTC	CASSPLQGPSYEQYF